This paragraph reports one T cell receptor beta chain. V was pared by 1 base and J by 0 bases, with 7 bases between. The CDR3 is 14 amino acids. Looked up from germline, CDR1 is MGHRA and CDR2 is YSYEKL. The data are from a study of T cell responses to AZD1222 COVID-19 vaccine. Clones were sequenced by immunoSEQ multiplex PCR, and TCRdb holds only the in-frame ones, with some missing. The sample holds some 96,000 clones, 88% seen once. Sequencing was performed on peripheral blood, taken on day 0 of AZD1222 vaccination. The chain employs TRBV4-1 and TRBJ2-7; D is unresolved. The receptor comes from an adult in good health. CDR3 coding DNA: TGCGCCAGCAGCCAAGGCCGCGGCTCCTACGAGCAGTACTTC. It yields the protein CASSQGRGSYEQYF.